Listed below are T cell receptor beta chains from one sample, sequenced in a study of blood T cell repertoires in COVID-19. Using immunoSEQ multiplex PCR, the repertoire was profiled, and TCRdb retains in-frame clones only, with some absent. The sample gives under 250,000 clones, around 89% of which show up once; 6.3% is in the top ten. Sequences were obtained from peripheral blood. The source of these receptors is a woman aged 25 to 39 with COVID-19, enrolled during active disease. Both conserved end residues are part of each CDR3. A D gene is named only where the DNA matches it firmly. Clone size is not always given. Where it is, it says once, few, many or a class for expanded clones.

>.|TRBJ1-1|13|.|TRBV28
TGTGCCAGCAGTTTAGGCCTCGACAGGGAAGCTTTCTTT
CASSLGLDREAFF
>.|TRBJ2-6|15|.|TRBV21-1
TGTGCCAGCAGCCCTATTCGCTCTGGGGCCAACGTCCTGACTTTC
CASSPIRSGANVLTF
>TRBD1|TRBJ2-7|15|.|TRBV10-3
TGTGCCATCAGTGAGTCGGGGACAGGTCCCTACGAGCAGTACTTC
CAISESGTGPYEQYF
>.|TRBJ1-2|16|.|TRBV7-2
TGTGCCAGCAGCTTAGAGGGAGGGAGATCTAACTATGGCTACACCTTC
CASSLEGGRSNYGYTF
>TRBD1|TRBJ2-4|15|.|TRBV27
TGTGCCAGCAGTGTAGACACAGGGGGTTGGAACATTCAGTACTTC
CASSVDTGGWNIQYF
>.|TRBJ1-2|15|.|TRBV28
TGTGCCAGCAGTTTTTTGGGGGCGCTTAACTATGGCTACACCTTC
CASSFLGALNYGYTF
>TRBD1|TRBJ2-3|14|.|TRBV27
TGTGCCAGCAGTCAGGACAGGGAGGCTGATACGCAGTATTTT
CASSQDREADTQYF
>TRBD2|TRBJ2-5|15|once|TRBV19
TGTGCCAGTAGTAAGGTTGGGGAGGGCCTGGAGACCCAGTACTTC
CASSKVGEGLETQYF
>TRBD2|TRBJ2-2|17|.|TRBV10-1
TGCGCCAGCAGCCGGACTAGCGGGGGGTCGGGCACCGGGGAGCTGTTTTTT
CASSRTSGGSGTGELFF
>.|TRBJ1-4|12|.|TRBV7-2
TGTGCCAGCAGCCGGACTGCTGAAAAACTGTTTTTT
CASSRTAEKLFF
>.|TRBJ1-2|13|few|TRBV6-5
TGTGCCAGCAGTTCGACGGAGAACTATGGCTACACCTTC
CASSSTENYGYTF
>.|TRBJ2-2|17|.|TRBV7-5
TGTGCCAGAAGCTTACGGCCTCGCCATAGGAGGACCGGGGAGCTGTTTTTT
CARSLRPRHRRTGELFF
>.|TRBJ1-2|15|.|TRBV4-3
TGCGCCAGCAGCCATATTACAGGTGGGGGCGATGGCTACACCTTC
CASSHITGGGDGYTF
>TRBD2|TRBJ2-5|15|.|TRBV14
TGTGCCAGCAGCCAATGGGGACTAGACCAAGAGACCCAGTACTTC
CASSQWGLDQETQYF
>.|TRBJ2-5|15|once|TRBV28
TGTGCCAGCAGTTTCCGCAGGGGCGGCATAGAGACCCAGTACTTC
CASSFRRGGIETQYF
>TRBD1|TRBJ1-3|16|.|TRBV5-5
TGTGCCAGCGCCGTCAAGGGGGCCTACTCTGGAAACACCATATATTTT
CASAVKGAYSGNTIYF
>.|TRBJ1-5|17|.|TRBV2
TGTGCCAGCAGAAAATCAGGGGATAACCTCATAAATCAGCCCCAGCATTTT
CASRKSGDNLINQPQHF